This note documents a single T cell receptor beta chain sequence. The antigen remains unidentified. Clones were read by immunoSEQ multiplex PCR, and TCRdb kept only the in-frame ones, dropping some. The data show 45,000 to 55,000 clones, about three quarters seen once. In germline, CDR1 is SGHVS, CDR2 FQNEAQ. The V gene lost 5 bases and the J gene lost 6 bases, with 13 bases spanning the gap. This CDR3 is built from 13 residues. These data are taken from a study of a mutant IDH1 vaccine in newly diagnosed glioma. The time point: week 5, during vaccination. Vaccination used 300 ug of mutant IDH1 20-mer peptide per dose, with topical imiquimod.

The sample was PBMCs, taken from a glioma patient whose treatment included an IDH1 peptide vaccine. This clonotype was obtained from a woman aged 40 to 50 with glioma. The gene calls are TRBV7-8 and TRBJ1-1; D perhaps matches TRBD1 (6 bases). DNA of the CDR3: TGTGCCAGCAGCCAAGGGGGAGCCCCTGAAGCTTTCTTT. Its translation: CASSQGGAPEAFF.